This T cell receptor beta chain stems from a study of PD-1 blockade in classical Hodgkin lymphoma. Study-wide findings and caveats: With respect to the repertoire differences, their causes, possibly disease activity or prior therapy, remain undefined. Complete responders matched newly diagnosed patients in baseline diversity.

Time point specified: cycle 4 day 1 (C4D1), after 6 weeks of nivolumab. There was relapse after autologous stem cell transplantation in every patient, and there was variation in brentuximab vedotin exposure. Magnetic negative selection was used to purify CD4+ T cells from PBMCs that had been thawed. Patients' outcomes at their best amounted to complete response, partial response or progressive disease. V was clipped by 2 bases and J by 3 bases, with 11 bases between them. The CDR3 covers 14 residues. Germline CDR1 and CDR2: MNHNY and SVGAGI (reference sequence). This table comes from immunoSEQ multiplex PCR, and its TCRdb copy is limited to in-frame clones, with some not included. Among roughly 32,000 clones listed, about 93% were seen once. As to this clone: The antigen remains undetermined.

The TCR sequence derives from a human donor with classical Hodgkin lymphoma. Sequences were derived from CD4+ T cells from blood, sampled before the fourth cycle of nivolumab. This chain joins TRBV6-6 and TRBJ2-7; a weak D match, TRBD2 (5 bases). In nucleotides, the CDR3 is TGTGCCAGCAGTTACAGCCTAGCAGACTACGAGCAGTACTTC. Protein: CASSYSLADYEQYF.